This TCR beta chain was identified during a study of T cell changes during pregnancy in multiple sclerosis. Per the germline V gene, CDR1 is SGHNT and CDR2 is YYREEE (reference sequence). The V end lost 5 bases, the J end lost 8 bases, and 14 bases lay between the germline ends. CDR3 length: 13 amino acids. Libraries were prepared by immunoSEQ multiplex PCR; TCRdb keeps only in-frame clonotypes and omits some of them. Altogether around 75,000 clones are present, 70% to 90% being singletons, with the ten largest covering approximately 1%. V is TRBV5-4 and J is TRBJ1-5; no reliable D call. This sequence originates from a female donor in good health, enrolled as a control in a pregnancy study. Sequenced material: peripheral blood, taken in the first trimester of pregnancy. The CDR3: CASSSGSEEPQHF. The CDR3 nucleotides are TGTGCCAGCAGTTCCGGGAGTGAAGAGCCCCAGCATTTT. Looking up the rest from reference TRBV5-4 and TRBJ1-5 gives the full variable domain: ETGVTQSPTHLIKTRGQQVTLRCSSQSGHNTVSWYQQALGQGPQFIFQYYREEENGRGNFPPRFSGLQFPNYSSELNVNALELDDSALYLCASSSGSEEPQHFGDGTRLSIL.